The present entry profiles one TCR beta chain with its context. What it binds is unknown. The data were taken from a study of shared clonotypes between healthy human individuals. Study-wide results and limits: Lower generation probabilities were found for non-shared clonotypes than for those shared by all four donors. Large depth notwithstanding, sorted-subset sequencing proved incomplete by rarefaction.

Only in-frame clones appear in the TCRdb table, and some are missing; sequencing was by immunoSEQ multiplex PCR. This table has hundreds of thousands of clones, about 74% appearing once. The split of CD4+ cells yielded CD45RA+ naive and CD45RA-negative memory subsets. CDR1 is ENHRY, CDR2 SYGVKD, per germline. The V gene end was trimmed by 3 bases and the J gene end by 3 bases; junction bases not matched to a gene: 10. The CDR3 contains 17 residues. The chain links TRBV10-3 to TRBJ2-7; 11 nucleotides match TRBD2. The sequencing sample was made of memory CD4+ T cells sorted from blood. Regarding subset: CD45RA-negative fraction. This clonotype was obtained from a woman in her twenties or thirties in good health. In DNA form, the CDR3 reads TGTGCCATCAGTGACCGGGGACTAGCGGAGAAAGGCTACGAGCAGTACTTC. Translation gives CAISDRGLAEKGYEQYF.